This T cell receptor beta chain was sequenced for a study of graft-versus-host responses after intestinal transplantation. Co-plated with approximately 200,000 CFSE-labeled responder cells were approximately 200,000 irradiated, violet-dye-labeled stimulator cells. Repertoires were generated with immunoSEQ multiplex PCR, while TCRdb's copy carries only in-frame clones and drops some. Among 11,000 to 15,000 clones, 30% to 40% were seen once, and the ten largest hold about 2.5%. From germline, CDR1 is SGDLS and CDR2 YYNGEE. V was pared by 0 bases and J by 5 bases, with 19 bases between. The CDR3 length is 17 residues.

This sequence joins TRBV9 and TRBJ2-3; the D gene is possibly TRBD2 (7 bases). This specimen was alloreactive CD8+ T cells from a mixed lymphocyte reaction culture, taken before intestinal transplant. Subset in this sample: CFSE-low proliferating T cells sorted from roughly six-day pre-transplant mixed lymphocyte reaction (GvH or HvG direction). The TCR originated in a human patient who received an intestinal transplant. This chain's CDR3 is CASSVARGGAKGDTQYF. The DNA for the CDR3 is TGTGCCAGCAGCGTAGCTAGGGGGGGGGCCAAGGGAGATACGCAGTATTTT.